The 31 T cell receptor beta chains below come from one sample, sequenced in a study of cytomegalovirus exposure and HLA in healthy donors. Both 60 Vbeta primers and 13 Jbeta primers went into the PCR. The assay was immunoSEQ multiplex PCR, and TCRdb's table has in-frame clones only and misses some. The repertoire consists of 120,000 or so clones, with over 70% occurring once and the leading ten covering 3.5% to 4%. Material for sequencing was PBMCs. Receptors originate from a man aged 18 to 30 in good health and CMV-seropositive.

The chain employs TRBV2 and TRBJ1-2; the match to TRBD1 covers 7 bases. From germline, CDR1 is SNHLY and CDR2 FYNNEI. The CDR3 loop spans 14 amino acids. V lost 0 bases to trimming and J lost 6 bases; unmatched junction nucleotides: 4. CDR3 in DNA: TGTGCCAGCAGTGAAGCCCTGACAGGGCATGGCTACACCTTC. It is translated as CASSEALTGHGYTF. Filled out from reference TRBV2 and TRBJ1-2, the complete variable domain reads EPEVTQTPSHQVTQMGQEVILRCVPISNHLYFYWYRQILGQKVEFLVSFYNNEISEKSEIFDDQFSVERPDGSNFTLKIRSTKLEDSAMYFCASSEALTGHGYTFGSGTRLTVV.

The CDR3 region has the DNA TGTGCCAGCAGCTTACAGGGGGCTAGGCGCACAGATACGCAGTATTTT. Translated, it gives CASSLQGARRTDTQYF. This chain joins TRBV7-2 and TRBJ2-3, with 8 bases that match TRBD1. Germline assignment: CDR1 SGHTA and CDR2 FQGNSA. The V gene end was trimmed by 2 bases and the J gene end by 1 base; junction bases not matched to a gene: 5. The CDR3 has 16 amino acids. Full variable domain (outside the CDR3, taken from reference TRBV7-2 and TRBJ2-3): GAGVSQSPSNKVTEKGKDVELRCDPISGHTALYWYRQSLGQGLEFLIYFQGNSAPDKSGLPSDRFSAERTGGSVSTLTIQRTQQEDSAVYLCASSLQGARRTDTQYFGPGTRLTVL.

This chain uses TRBV6-6 with TRBJ1-2, with D possibly being TRBD1 (5 bases). Per the germline V gene, CDR1 is MNHNY and CDR2 is SVGAGI (reference sequence). The CDR3 consists of 13 residues. The V gene lost 2 bases and the J gene lost 8 bases, with 12 bases spanning the gap. In nucleotides, the CDR3 is TGTGCCAGCAGTTACACCAGGGAAGGGGGCTACACCTTC. Its protein is CASSYTREGGYTF.

The chain links TRBV27 to TRBJ2-7, with 7 positions matching TRBD1. CDR3 length: 15 residues. Per germline, CDR1 MNHEY and CDR2 SMNVEV (reference sequence). The V and J ends lost 5 bases and 2 bases, in that order; junction bases with no gene match: 9. This chain's CDR3 is CASSPLDRVPYEQYF. Here the CDR3 DNA reads TGTGCCAGCAGTCCTCTCGACAGGGTACCCTACGAGCAGTACTTC.

This clone was picked up a small number of times. This sequence joins TRBV11-2 and TRBJ2-5; 12 bases are shared with TRBD2. The V gene's germline CDR1 is SGHAT and CDR2 FQNNGV. The CDR3 is 16 residues long. The ends lost 5 bases at V and 5 bases at J; junction bases unmatched: 9. The CDR3 reads CASSRGLAGMGETQYF. The CDR3 DNA reads TGTGCCAGCAGCCGAGGACTAGCGGGGATGGGGGAGACCCAGTACTTC.

This chain links TRBV5-1 with TRBJ2-2; D possibly corresponds to TRBD1 (6 bases). The CDR3 loop spans 16 amino acids. The germline V and J ends were trimmed by 3 bases and 0 bases, with 12 bases remaining between them. In germline, CDR1 is SGHRS, CDR2 YFSETQ. The CDR3 sequence: CASSWLGAANTGELFF. In DNA, the CDR3 is TGCGCCAGCAGCTGGTTGGGGGCGGCGAACACCGGGGAGCTGTTTTTT.

The V and J genes are TRBV11-3 and TRBJ2-1; TRBD2 aligns across 8 bases. CDR3 length equals 17 residues. The V and J ends lost 1 base and 1 base, in that order; junction bases with no gene match: 6. The germline V gene encodes CDR1 SGHNT and CDR2 YENEEA. For the CDR3, the DNA is TGTGCCAGCAGCTTAGGTGGAGCGGGAGTTTCCTACAATGAGCAGTTCTTC. Its translation: CASSLGGAGVSYNEQFF.

This sequence joins TRBV6-6 and TRBJ1-1; TRBD1 might be the D (5 bases). The CDR3 loop spans 13 amino acids. Germline V lookup: CDR1 MNHNY, CDR2 SVGAGI (reference sequence). The germline V and J ends were trimmed by 0 bases and 6 bases, with 8 bases remaining between them. CDR3 protein: CASSYSGVAEAFF. CDR3 coding DNA: TGTGCCAGCAGTTACTCAGGGGTGGCTGAAGCTTTCTTT.

The genes are TRBV7-2 and TRBJ2-3; D possibly corresponds to TRBD2 (5 bases). CDR1 and CDR2 (germline): SGHTA, FQGNSA. This CDR3 spans 14 amino acids. V was clipped by 3 bases and J by 4 bases, with 11 bases between them. The CDR3 spells CASSFEGRADTQYF. The CDR3, as DNA: TGTGCCAGCAGCTTCGAGGGCCGGGCAGATACGCAGTATTTT.

V gene TRBV7-2 combines with J gene TRBJ2-5; no firm D call. The CDR3 consists of 15 residues. Germline V lookup: CDR1 SGHTA, CDR2 FQGNSA. Trimming took off 2 bases at V and 2 bases at J, with 12 bases between the two ends. The CDR3 sequence: CASSLLIATQETQYF. CDR3 nucleotides: TGTGCCAGCAGCTTATTGATTGCTACTCAAGAGACCCAGTACTTC.

This chain joins TRBV6-5 and TRBJ1-4; D remains unclear. V dropped 2 bases and J dropped 0 bases, with 10 bases sitting between them. Germline lookup yields CDR1 MNHEY and CDR2 SVGAGI. This CDR3 has 16 amino acids. The CDR3: CASSYQTSSTNEKLFF. Here the CDR3 DNA reads TGTGCCAGCAGTTACCAAACCAGTTCAACTAATGAAAAACTGTTTTTT.

This clone was recorded once. The chain couples TRBV4-1 to TRBJ2-1; D possibly corresponds to TRBD2 (5 bases). Germline V gives CDR1 MGHRA, CDR2 YSYEKL. The CDR3 spans 15 residues. Trimming took 4 bases from V and 4 from J, leaving 14 bases between them. The DNA for the CDR3 is TGCGCCAGCAGCCCAGGACGAGGGAAGTACAATGAGCAGTTCTTC. Protein sequence: CASSPGRGKYNEQFF.

V usage is TRBV5-4 and J usage is TRBJ2-5; the match to TRBD2 covers 10 bases. The germline gives CDR1 SGHNT, CDR2 YYREEE (reference sequence). This CDR3 is built from 14 residues. V was pared by 4 bases and J by 2 bases, with 2 bases of the junction left unmatched. CDR3 protein: CASSPTSGQETQYF. The CDR3 DNA follows: TGTGCCAGCAGCCCGACTAGCGGGCAAGAGACCCAGTACTTC.

The chain employs TRBV6-4 and TRBJ1-1; 7 nucleotides align to TRBD1. Germline CDR1 reads MRHNA; CDR2 reads SNTAGT. J was trimmed by 4 bases and V by 5 bases; bases with no gene match: 4. This CDR3 has 13 amino acids. CDR3 region: CASSSTGATEAFF. The CDR3 DNA sequence: TGTGCCAGCAGTTCCACAGGGGCCACTGAAGCTTTCTTT.

This chain links TRBV9 with TRBJ1-2; D is uncertain. V lost 6 bases and J 0 bases, leaving 9 bases between the germline ends. The CDR3 totals 13 residues. Germline V gene lookup returns CDR1 SGDLS and CDR2 YYNGEE. The CDR3 loop is CASNGGTNYGYTF. The DNA of the CDR3 is TGTGCCAGCAATGGCGGAACTAACTATGGCTACACCTTC.

This clone occurred a few times. The chain recombines TRBV4-3 with TRBJ2-1, with TRBD1 as a possible D gene (6 bases). Germline lookup yields CDR1 LGHNA and CDR2 YSLEER. V lost 4 bases to trimming and J lost 7 bases, with 26 bases between them. This CDR3 region has 18 residues. CDR3 sequence reads: CASSRYQPRQAWENEQFF. The CDR3, as DNA: TGCGCCAGCAGCCGATACCAGCCCCGACAGGCTTGGGAAAATGAGCAGTTCTTC.

The rearrangement joins TRBV27 to TRBJ1-1; perhaps TRBD1 as D (5 bases). Germline V gene data show CDR1 as MNHEY and CDR2 as SMNVEV (reference sequence). V was cut by 2 bases and J by 1 base, with 5 bases left in between. This CDR3 has 13 residues. The CDR3 is CASSLQGNTEAFF. The CDR3 coding sequence is TGTGCCAGCAGTTTACAGGGGAACACTGAAGCTTTCTTT.

The CDR3 DNA reads as TGTGCCAGTAGTACTTCAGGGGGGACCCAGTACTTC. Its protein product is CASSTSGGTQYF. The V call is TRBV19, the J call TRBJ2-5; 7 bases agree with TRBD1. Germline CDR1 and CDR2: LNHDA and SQIVND (reference sequence). The CDR3 runs 12 residues. The trim removed 4 bases at V and 7 bases at J, leaving 3 bases unmatched.

The genes are TRBV7-2 and TRBJ1-1, with D perhaps matching TRBD1 (6 bases). The germline V gene has CDR1 SGHTA and CDR2 FQGNSA. The CDR3 totals 17 residues. Between the trimmed V and J ends, which lost 4 bases and 1 base, there was a span of 19 bases. The CDR3 sequence: CASSWGPGHQGNTEAFF. CDR3 nucleotide sequence: TGTGCCAGCAGCTGGGGGCCTGGGCATCAGGGGAACACTGAAGCTTTCTTT.

The chain has TRBV15 and TRBJ2-3; the match to TRBD2 covers 15 bases. The CDR3 contains 19 residues. V shed 2 bases, J shed 3 bases, and the junction held 9 bases outside the gene matches. Germline CDR1 reads LNHNV; CDR2 reads YYDKDF (reference sequence). CDR3 DNA sequence: TGTGCCACCAGCAGACAGGCCGGGACTAGCGGGGGGATTACAGATACGCAGTATTTT. Amino acids: CATSRQAGTSGGITDTQYF.

The chain recombines TRBV6-5 with TRBJ2-5, with 12 bases that match TRBD2. Germline V gene data show CDR1 as MNHEY and CDR2 as SVGAGI. The CDR3 runs to 15 residues. The trim removed 5 bases at V and 5 bases at J, leaving 6 bases unmatched. In nucleotides, the CDR3 is TGTGCCAGCAGTACAACTAGCGGGAGGCAGGAGACCCAGTACTTC. Residues: CASSTTSGRQETQYF.

The V and J genes are TRBV19 and TRBJ2-2; 8 bases align to TRBD2. Unmatched junction bases numbered 8, after V lost 3 bases and J lost 8 bases. The CDR3 is 15 amino acids. Germline-derived CDR1 and CDR2 are LNHDA and SQIVND (reference sequence). CDR3 in amino acids: CASSIERAGGGELFF. As DNA, the CDR3 is TGTGCCAGTAGTATTGAACGGGCGGGAGGAGGGGAGCTGTTTTTT.

This chain links TRBV7-2 with TRBJ2-3, with 12 bases fitting TRBD1. This CDR3 comprises 16 residues. Looked up from germline, CDR1 is SGHTA and CDR2 is FQGNSA. Trimming cost V 0 bases and J 5 bases; bases outside gene matches: 3. The CDR3 sequence is CASSLAGTGGVDTQYF. The DNA of the CDR3 is TGTGCCAGCAGCTTAGCCGGGACAGGGGGCGTAGATACGCAGTATTTT.

The genes are TRBV9 and TRBJ2-1; possibly TRBD2 for D (6 bases). Trimming cost V 0 bases and J 5 bases, with 12 bases left between them. In germline, CDR1 is SGDLS, CDR2 YYNGEE. The CDR3 totals 15 residues. CDR3 DNA: TGTGCCAGCAGCGTAGCTGGGGACTGGGACAATGAGCAGTTCTTC. Its protein product is CASSVAGDWDNEQFF.

The V and J genes are TRBV6-5 and TRBJ1-4, with D maybe TRBD1 (6 bases). CDR3 size: 15 residues. V was cut by 7 bases and J by 8 bases, with 20 bases left in between. Germline-derived CDR1 and CDR2 are MNHEY and SVGAGI. The CDR3 loop reads CASTDSEGGEEKLFF. CDR3 bases: TGTGCCAGCACCGACAGTGAGGGGGGGGAAGAAAAACTGTTTTTT.

CDR3: CASRAGGSVTEAFF. Written as DNA, the CDR3 is TGTGCCAGCAGGGCGGGCGGGTCCGTTACTGAAGCTTTCTTT. The chain recombines TRBV14 with TRBJ1-1; D unresolved. Trimming stripped 6 bases from V and 5 bases from J, with 16 bases between. CDR1 and CDR2 (germline): SGHDN, FVKESK. The CDR3 has 14 residues.

The chain recombines TRBV9 with TRBJ2-6, with 7 nucleotides matching TRBD1. Per the germline V gene, CDR1 is SGDLS and CDR2 is YYNGEE. V shed 5 bases, J shed 3 bases, and the junction held 14 bases outside the gene matches. There are 18 residues in the CDR3. The CDR3 sequence is CASSQTTGDNSGANVLTF. The CDR3 DNA reads TGTGCCAGCAGTCAAACCACAGGGGATAATAGTGGGGCCAACGTCCTGACTTTC.

This clone was seen once. The chain recombines TRBV5-6 with TRBJ1-1, with 8 nucleotides matching TRBD1. This CDR3 has 16 residues. Germline CDR1 and CDR2: SGHDT and YYEEEE. With V trimmed by 1 base and J by 4 bases, 9 bases remained unmatched. Here the CDR3 reads CASSLRQGALITEAFF. CDR3 nucleotides: TGTGCCAGCAGCTTGAGGCAGGGGGCGCTCATCACTGAAGCTTTCTTT.

The V call is TRBV6-5, the J call TRBJ2-3; the D is unclear. The ends were cut back, 2 bases at V and 6 bases at J, with 9 bases in the middle. Looked up from germline, CDR1 is MNHEY and CDR2 is SVGAGI. CDR3 length: 13 amino acids. The CDR3 spells CASSYGLVDTQYF. The CDR3 nucleotides read TGTGCCAGCAGTTACGGCCTGGTGGATACGCAGTATTTT.

The chain couples TRBV6-4 to TRBJ2-3; D gene ambiguous. Trimming left V 2 bases short and J 6 bases short, with 9 bases between. CDR3 length: 13 amino acids. CDR1 and CDR2 (germline): MRHNA, SNTAGT. In nucleotides, the CDR3 is TGTGCCAGCAGTGACACGAGTCTGGATACGCAGTATTTT. This codes for CASSDTSLDTQYF.

There are a few counts of this clone. The rearrangement joins TRBV4-3 to TRBJ1-1; D is undetermined. V was clipped by 0 bases and J by 0 bases, with 5 bases between them. There are 14 residues in the CDR3. From germline, CDR1 is LGHNA and CDR2 YSLEER. The CDR3 nucleotides read TGCGCCAGCAGCCAAGATTCGGTGAACACTGAAGCTTTCTTT. Its translation is CASSQDSVNTEAFF.